One and the same sample provided the 11 T cell receptor beta chains below, sequenced in a study of OX40 agonist ivuxolimab in advanced cancers. Sequencing used immunoSEQ multiplex PCR; TCRdb keeps in-frame clones, though not all of them. The data show some 40,000 clones, 85% to 95% seen once. The sequencing used CD4+ or CD8+ T cells sorted from blood, collected in a trial of the OX40 agonist ivuxolimab. Every receptor here comes from an adult with an advanced solid tumor such as melanoma, head and neck, liver or kidney cancer.

The chain is built from TRBV4-3 and TRBJ2-7, with 12 positions matching TRBD2. After removal of 4 bases from V and 5 bases from J, the junction contained 12 bases not matched to a gene. This CDR3 has 17 residues. Germline V lookup: CDR1 LGHNA, CDR2 YSLEER. For the CDR3, the DNA is TGCGCCAGCAGCCGGGATTTGCGACTAGCGGGAGAAGACGAGCAGTACTTC. The encoded protein is CASSRDLRLAGEDEQYF.

The chain has TRBV4-3 and TRBJ2-3; TRBD1 matches 8 bases. V dropped 5 bases and J dropped 3; count of bases not matched to a gene: 7. Germline values: CDR1 LGHNA, CDR2 YSLEER. This CDR3 spans 15 amino acids. CDR3 sequence reads: CASSYGQGNTDTQYF. CDR3 nucleotide sequence: TGCGCCAGCAGCTACGGACAGGGTAATACAGATACGCAGTATTTT.

The V gene is TRBV30, the J gene TRBJ2-1; unclear D gene. There are 12 residues in the CDR3. With 3 bases removed from V and 8 bases from J, the gap between germline ends came to 11 bases. Germline V gene sequence: CDR1 GTSNPN, CDR2 SVGIG (reference sequence). The CDR3 DNA reads as TGTGCCTGGAGCGGCTCAAAGCATGAGCAGTTCTTC. Its protein product is CAWSGSKHEQFF.

The gene calls are TRBV10-2 and TRBJ2-3; D gene ambiguous. From germline, CDR1 is WSHSY and CDR2 SAAADI. The V end was cut by 3 bases, the J end by 9 bases, with 13 bases between. The CDR3 runs to 13 residues. The CDR3 sequence is CASSDPGHRTQYF. The CDR3 DNA is TGCGCCAGCAGTGACCCGGGCCACAGAACGCAGTATTTT.

The chain employs TRBV30 and TRBJ2-5, with a weak D call TRBD2 (6 bases). Germline values: CDR1 GTSNPN, CDR2 SVGIG (reference sequence). The ends were cut back, 0 bases at V and 7 bases at J, with 12 bases in the middle. CDR3 length: 13 residues. The CDR3 loop is CAWSVNPGGTQYF. For the CDR3, the DNA is TGTGCCTGGAGTGTAAACCCCGGGGGGACCCAGTACTTC.

The chain combines TRBV7-2 with TRBJ2-7, with D perhaps TRBD1 (5 bases). V gave up 8 bases and J gave up 1 base, with 9 bases separating them. In germline, CDR1 is SGHTA, CDR2 FQGNSA. There are 12 residues in the CDR3. The CDR3 coding sequence is TGTGCCAGCGTAGGACAATCCTACGAGCAGTACTTC. Its translation is CASVGQSYEQYF. Filled out from reference TRBV7-2 and TRBJ2-7, the complete variable domain reads GAGVSQSPSNKVTEKGKDVELRCDPISGHTALYWYRQSLGQGLEFLIYFQGNSAPDKSGLPSDRFSAERTGGSVSTLTIQRTQQEDSAVYLCASVGQSYEQYFGPGTRLTVT.

This clone appeared once. The V and J genes are TRBV5-1 and TRBJ2-1; D is undetermined. CDR3 length: 11 residues. CDR1 and CDR2 (germline): SGHRS, YFSETQ. The germline V and J ends were trimmed by 3 bases and 4 bases, with 2 bases remaining between them. The CDR3 spells CASSSYNEQFF. For the CDR3, the DNA is TGCGCCAGCAGCTCATACAATGAGCAGTTCTTC. The whole variable domain, remainder taken from reference TRBV5-1 and TRBJ2-1, is KAGVTQTPRYLIKTRGQQVTLSCSPISGHRSVSWYQQTPGQGLQFLFEYFSETQRNKGNFPGRFSGRQFSNSRSEMNVSTLELGDSALYLCASSSYNEQFFGPGTRLTVL.

V usage is TRBV10-3 and J usage is TRBJ2-1; 8 positions agree with TRBD2. Germline values: CDR1 ENHRY, CDR2 SYGVKD. V shed 3 bases and J 0 bases; nucleotides not matched to a gene: 1. The CDR3 is made up of 15 amino acids. CDR3 coding DNA: TGTGCCATCAGTGAAAGCGGGAGCTCCTACAATGAGCAGTTCTTC. As protein: CAISESGSSYNEQFF.

This clone was observed once. The chain combines TRBV13 with TRBJ2-5; possible D gene TRBD1, 6 bases. The J call is uncertain, as TRBJ2-7 better fits the DNA end. This CDR3 is 14 amino acids long. The germline V gene encodes CDR1 PRHDT and CDR2 FYEKMQ (reference sequence). The CDR3 here is CASSQDRATYEQYF. CDR3 nucleotides: TGTGCCAGCAGTCAGGACAGAGCGACCTACGAGCAGTACTTC.

V usage is TRBV6-6 and J usage is TRBJ1-6; weak D call: TRBD1 (6 bases). Trimming stripped 6 bases from V and 7 bases from J, with 16 bases between. The CDR3 has 15 residues. Looked up from germline, CDR1 is MNHNY and CDR2 is SVGAGI (reference sequence). CDR3 loop: CASRPHGGLNSPLHF. The CDR3 nucleotides are TGTGCCAGCAGACCCCACGGGGGCTTGAATTCACCCCTCCACTTT.

The chain carries TRBV10-2 and TRBJ2-3, with TRBD2 identical over 9 bases. V lost 2 bases, J lost 6 bases, and 6 bases stayed unmatched. Looked up from germline, CDR1 is WSHSY and CDR2 is SAAADI. CDR3 length equals 15 residues. CDR3 region: CASSEASGRSDTQYF. The CDR3 DNA sequence: TGCGCCAGCAGTGAGGCCAGCGGGAGGTCCGATACGCAGTATTTT.